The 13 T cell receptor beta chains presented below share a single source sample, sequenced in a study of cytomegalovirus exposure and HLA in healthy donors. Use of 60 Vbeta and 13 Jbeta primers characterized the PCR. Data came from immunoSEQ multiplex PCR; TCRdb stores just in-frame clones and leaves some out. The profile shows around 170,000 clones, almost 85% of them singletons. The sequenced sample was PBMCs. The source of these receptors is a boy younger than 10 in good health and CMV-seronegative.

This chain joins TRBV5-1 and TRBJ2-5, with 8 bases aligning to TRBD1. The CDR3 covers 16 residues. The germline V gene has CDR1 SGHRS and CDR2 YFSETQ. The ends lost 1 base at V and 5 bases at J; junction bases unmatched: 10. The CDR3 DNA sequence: TGCGCCAGCAGCTTGCATGGGCAGGGGGCAGGGGAGACCCAGTACTTC. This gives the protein CASSLHGQGAGETQYF.

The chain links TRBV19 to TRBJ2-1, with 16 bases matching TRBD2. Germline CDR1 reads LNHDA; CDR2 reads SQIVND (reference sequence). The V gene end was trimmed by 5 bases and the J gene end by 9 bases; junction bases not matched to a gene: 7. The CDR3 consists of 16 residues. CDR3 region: CASSVGTSGRVVEQFF. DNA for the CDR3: TGTGCCAGTAGTGTCGGGACTAGCGGGAGGGTAGTTGAGCAGTTCTTC. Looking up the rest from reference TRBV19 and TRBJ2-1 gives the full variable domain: DGGITQSPKYLFRKEGQNVTLSCEQNLNHDAMYWYRQDPGQGLRLIYYSQIVNDFQKGDIAEGYSVSREKKESFPLTVTSAQKNPTAFYLCASSVGTSGRVVEQFFGPGTRLTVL.

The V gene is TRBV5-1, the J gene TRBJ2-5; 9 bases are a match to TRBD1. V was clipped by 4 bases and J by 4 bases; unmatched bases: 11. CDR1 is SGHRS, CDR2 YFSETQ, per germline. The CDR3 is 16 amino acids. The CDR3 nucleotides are TGCGCCAGCAGCCCCGGACAGGGGCGTCACGGAGAGACCCAGTACTTC. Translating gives CASSPGQGRHGETQYF.

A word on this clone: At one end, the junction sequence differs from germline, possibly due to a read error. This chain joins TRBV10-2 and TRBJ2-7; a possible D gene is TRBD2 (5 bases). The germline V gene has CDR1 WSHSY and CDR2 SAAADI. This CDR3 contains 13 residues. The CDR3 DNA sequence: TGCGCCAGCTGTGAGCGGTTCTCGGGCGAGCAGTACTTC. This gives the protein CASCERFSGEQYF.

CDR3 loop: CASSISGGRVTEAFF. The CDR3, as DNA: TGTGCCAGCAGTATATCGGGGGGGCGGGTCACTGAAGCTTTCTTT. J is TRBJ1-1 and V is TRBV7-8; a weak D match, TRBD1 (6 bases). Germline lookup yields CDR1 SGHVS and CDR2 FQNEAQ. V shed 6 bases and J shed 4 bases, with 18 bases lying between them. The CDR3 is 15 residues long.

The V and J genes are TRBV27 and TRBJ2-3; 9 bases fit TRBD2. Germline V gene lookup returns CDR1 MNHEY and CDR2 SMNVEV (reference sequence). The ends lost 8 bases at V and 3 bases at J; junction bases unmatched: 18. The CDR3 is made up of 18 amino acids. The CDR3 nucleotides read TGTGCCAGCGGACCCAGTGTCCTAGCGGGATTCATTACAGATACGCAGTATTTT. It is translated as CASGPSVLAGFITDTQYF.

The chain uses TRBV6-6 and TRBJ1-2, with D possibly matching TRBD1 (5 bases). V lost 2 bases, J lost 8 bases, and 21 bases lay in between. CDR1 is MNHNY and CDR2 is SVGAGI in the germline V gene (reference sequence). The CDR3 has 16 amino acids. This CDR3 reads CASSYPRTGGGEGYTF. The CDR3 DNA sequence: TGTGCCAGCAGTTACCCAAGGACGGGGGGTGGTGAAGGCTACACCTTC.

For the CDR3, the DNA is TGTGCCAGTAGTTCTCTGCCGGGACTAGCGGGAGGGCCGGGAGAGACCCAGTACTTC. This gives the protein CASSSLPGLAGGPGETQYF. The chain has TRBV19 and TRBJ2-5; 16 bases line up with TRBD2. CDR1 and CDR2 from the germline V gene are LNHDA and SQIVND (reference sequence). Losses at the gene ends were 5 bases for V and 4 bases for J; bases not matched to a gene: 13. The CDR3 covers 19 residues. Supplemented by reference TRBV19 and TRBJ2-5, the full variable domain reads DGGITQSPKYLFRKEGQNVTLSCEQNLNHDAMYWYRQDPGQGLRLIYYSQIVNDFQKGDIAEGYSVSREKKESFPLTVTSAQKNPTAFYLCASSSLPGLAGGPGETQYFGPGTRLLVL.

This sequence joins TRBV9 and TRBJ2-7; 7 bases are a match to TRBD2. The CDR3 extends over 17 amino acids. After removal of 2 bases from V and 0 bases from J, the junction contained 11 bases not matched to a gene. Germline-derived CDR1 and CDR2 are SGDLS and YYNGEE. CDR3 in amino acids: CASSVKGEGTSSYEQYF. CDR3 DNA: TGTGCCAGCAGCGTCAAAGGGGAGGGTACGAGCTCCTACGAGCAGTACTTC.

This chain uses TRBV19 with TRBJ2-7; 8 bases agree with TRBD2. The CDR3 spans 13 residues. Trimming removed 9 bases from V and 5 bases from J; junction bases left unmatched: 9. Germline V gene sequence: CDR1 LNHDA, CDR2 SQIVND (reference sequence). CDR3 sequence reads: CASLSGSTDEQYF. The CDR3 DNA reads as TGTGCCAGCCTAAGCGGGAGTACCGACGAGCAGTACTTC.

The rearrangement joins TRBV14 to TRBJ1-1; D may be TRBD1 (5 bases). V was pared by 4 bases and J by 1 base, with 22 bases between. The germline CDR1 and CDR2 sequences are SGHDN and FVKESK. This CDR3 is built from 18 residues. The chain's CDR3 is CASSPERAFRQGNTEAFF. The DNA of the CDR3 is TGTGCCAGCAGCCCCGAACGCGCTTTTAGGCAGGGGAACACTGAAGCTTTCTTT.

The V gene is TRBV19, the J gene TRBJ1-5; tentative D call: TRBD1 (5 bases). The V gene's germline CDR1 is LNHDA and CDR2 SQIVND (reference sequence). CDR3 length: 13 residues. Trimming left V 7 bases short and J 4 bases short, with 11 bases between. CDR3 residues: CASNRQLNQPQHF. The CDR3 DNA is TGTGCCAGTAATCGACAGTTAAATCAGCCCCAGCATTTT.

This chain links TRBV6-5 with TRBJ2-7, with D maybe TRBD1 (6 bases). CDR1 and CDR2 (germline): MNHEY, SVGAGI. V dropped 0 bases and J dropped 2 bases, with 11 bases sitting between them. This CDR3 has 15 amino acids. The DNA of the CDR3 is TGTGCCAGCAGTTACTCTCAGACAGGCCCCTACGAGCAGTACTTC. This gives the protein CASSYSQTGPYEQYF.